The rows below give T cell receptor beta chains drawn from one sample of a study of blood T cell repertoires in COVID-19. Clones were read by immunoSEQ multiplex PCR, and TCRdb kept only the in-frame ones, dropping some. The sample yields 250,000 or so clones, 88% seen once. The specimen sequenced was PBMCs or T cells enriched from blood (not recorded which). The receptors come from a woman aged 40 to 50 who had been exposed to COVID-19. The conserved cysteine and the conserved F or W are not part of the CDR3 here.

CDR3: ASSTRTGGAYQPQH; J: TRBJ1-5; V: TRBV19
CDR3: ASTRGQNTIY; J: TRBJ1-3; V: TRBV19
CDR3: SVYRGLVSYNEQF; J: TRBJ2-1; V: TRBV29-1
CDR3: ASSLEFDREGYT; J: TRBJ1-2; V: TRBV5-1
CDR3: ASSLGPGQSIRFTDTQY; J: TRBJ2-3; V: TRBV28
CDR3: ASSSAGSWTGVDTQY; J: TRBJ2-3; V: TRBV5-6
CDR3: ASNSGYNSPLH; J: TRBJ1-6; V: TRBV28
CDR3: ASSQVDRGFDEKLF; J: TRBJ1-4; V: TRBV3-1/TRBV3-2
CDR3: ASSLQENTEAF; J: TRBJ1-1; V: TRBV12-3/TRBV12-4
CDR3: ASSVAPSGGNNEQF; J: TRBJ2-1; V: TRBV9
CDR3: AWKEGALNSPLH; J: TRBJ1-6; V: TRBV30
CDR3: ASSLTGGMSPLH; J: TRBJ1-6; V: TRBV5-8
CDR3: SATVNTEAF; J: TRBJ1-1; V: TRBV29-1
CDR3: ASSGAGGSDTQY; J: TRBJ2-3; V: TRBV6-4
CDR3: ASSSLRDRGGYT; J: TRBJ1-2; V: TRBV25-1
CDR3: ASSRGGPSGGRSNEQF; J: TRBJ2-1; V: TRBV7-2
CDR3: ASSWIRSGGGELF; J: TRBJ2-2; V: TRBV27
CDR3: ATNPGASPNSPLH; J: TRBJ1-6; V: TRBV19
CDR3: ASSSGAGGPYEQY; J: TRBJ2-7; V: TRBV7-8
CDR3: ASSPGRQELTDTQY; J: TRBJ2-3; V: TRBV11-3
CDR3: ASSDGPSGSPLH; J: TRBJ1-6; V: TRBV2